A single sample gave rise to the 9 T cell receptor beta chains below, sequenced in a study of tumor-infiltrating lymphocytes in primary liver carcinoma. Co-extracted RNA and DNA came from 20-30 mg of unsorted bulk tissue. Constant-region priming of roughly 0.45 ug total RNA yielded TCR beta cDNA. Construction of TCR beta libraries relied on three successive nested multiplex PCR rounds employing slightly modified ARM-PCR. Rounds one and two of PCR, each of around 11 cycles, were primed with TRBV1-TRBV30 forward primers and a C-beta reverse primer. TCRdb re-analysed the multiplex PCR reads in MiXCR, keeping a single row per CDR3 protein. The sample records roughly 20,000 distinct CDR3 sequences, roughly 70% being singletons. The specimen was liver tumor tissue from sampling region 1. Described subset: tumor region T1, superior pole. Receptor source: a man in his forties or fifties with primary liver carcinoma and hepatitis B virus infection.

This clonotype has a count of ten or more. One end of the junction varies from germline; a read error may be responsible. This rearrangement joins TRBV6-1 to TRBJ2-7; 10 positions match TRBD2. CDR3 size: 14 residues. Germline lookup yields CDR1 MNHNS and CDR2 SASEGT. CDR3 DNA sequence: TGTGCCAGTAGTGGAGGTCGGACTAGCGGCGAGCAGTACTTC. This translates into CASSGGRTSGEQYF.

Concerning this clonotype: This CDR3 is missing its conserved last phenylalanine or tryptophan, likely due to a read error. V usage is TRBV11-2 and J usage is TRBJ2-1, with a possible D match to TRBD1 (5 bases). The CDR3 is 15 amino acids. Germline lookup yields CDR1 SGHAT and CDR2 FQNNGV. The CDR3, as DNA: TGTGCCAACAGCTTAGCTACAGGAGTTGTCAATGAGCAGTTCTTA. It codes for CANSLATGVVNEQFL.

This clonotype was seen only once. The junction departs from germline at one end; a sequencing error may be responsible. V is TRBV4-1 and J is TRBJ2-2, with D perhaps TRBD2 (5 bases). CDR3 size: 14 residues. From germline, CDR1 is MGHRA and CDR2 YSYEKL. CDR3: CTSSQEDNTEGLFF. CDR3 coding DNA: TGCACCAGCAGCCAAGAAGATAACACCGAGGGGCTGTTTTTT.

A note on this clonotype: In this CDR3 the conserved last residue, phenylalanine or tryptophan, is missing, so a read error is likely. CDR3 nucleotides: TGCGCCAGCAGCCTGACTGCCGGGGGCTCTGGGGCCAACGTCCTGACTCAC. Amino acids: CASSLTAGGSGANVLTH. The genes are TRBV4-1 and TRBJ2-6, with a tentative D call TRBD2 (6 bases). Germline V lookup: CDR1 MGHRA, CDR2 YSYEKL. The CDR3 sequence is 17 residues long. The germline V and J ends were trimmed by 4 bases and 0 bases, with 13 bases remaining between them.

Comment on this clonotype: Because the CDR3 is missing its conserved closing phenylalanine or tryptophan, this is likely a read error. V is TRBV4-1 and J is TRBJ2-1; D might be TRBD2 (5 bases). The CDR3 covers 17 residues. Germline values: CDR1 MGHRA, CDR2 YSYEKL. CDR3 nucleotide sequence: TGTGCCAGCAGGCAAGGGCTAGCTGAAAGCTCCTACAATGAGCAGTTCCTC. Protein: CASRQGLAESSYNEQFL.

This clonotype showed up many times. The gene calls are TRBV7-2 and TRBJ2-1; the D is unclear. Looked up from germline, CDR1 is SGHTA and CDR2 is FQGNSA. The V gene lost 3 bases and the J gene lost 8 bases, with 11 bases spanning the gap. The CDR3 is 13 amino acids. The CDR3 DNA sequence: TGTGCCAGCAGCTTCTATCTCGCGGATGAGCAGTTCTTC. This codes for CASSFYLADEQFF. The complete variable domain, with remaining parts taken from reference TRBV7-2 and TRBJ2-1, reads GAGVSQSPSNKVTEKGKDVELRCDPISGHTALYWYRQSLGQGLEFLIYFQGNSAPDKSGLPSDRFSAERTGGSVSTLTIQRTQQEDSAVYLCASSFYLADEQFFGPGTRLTVL.

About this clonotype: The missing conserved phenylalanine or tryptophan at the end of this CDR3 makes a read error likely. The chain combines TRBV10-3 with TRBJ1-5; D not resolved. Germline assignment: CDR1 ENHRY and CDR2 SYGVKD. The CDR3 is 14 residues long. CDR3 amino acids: CAISDYEGDQPQHL. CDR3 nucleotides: TGCGCCATCAGTGATTATGAGGGCGATCAGCCCCAGCATCTT.

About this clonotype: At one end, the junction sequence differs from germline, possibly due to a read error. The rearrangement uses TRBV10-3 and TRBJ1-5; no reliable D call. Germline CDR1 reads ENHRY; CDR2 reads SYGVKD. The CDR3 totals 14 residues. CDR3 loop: CAISEYEADQPQHF. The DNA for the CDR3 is TGTGCGATCAGTGAGTATGAGGCCGATCAGCCCCAACATTTT.

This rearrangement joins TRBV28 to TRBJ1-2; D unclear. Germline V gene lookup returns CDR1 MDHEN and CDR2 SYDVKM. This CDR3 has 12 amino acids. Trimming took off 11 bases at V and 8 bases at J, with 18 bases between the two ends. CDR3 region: CAGNYYSGGYTF. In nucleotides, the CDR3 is TGTGCCGGCAACTACTACAGCGGGGGCTACACCTTC.